The subject of this entry is one TCR beta chain. The sample comes from a study of technical replicates of blood from a few donors. Some clones are missing from TCRdb's copy, which holds only in-frame ones; the method was immunoSEQ multiplex PCR. Of more than 70,000 clones in the sample, around 96% are singletons; the top ten hold around 0.18%. The germline CDR1 and CDR2 sequences are MRHNA and SNTAGT. The CDR3 is 15 residues long. Trimming left V 2 bases short and J 1 base short, with 8 bases between. The specimen was T cells isolated from PBMCs. This chain joins TRBV6-4 and TRBJ2-2; TRBD2 is a possible D gene (5 bases). The sequence was obtained from a human donor in good health. The CDR3 sequence: CASSDIAMNTGELFF. In DNA, the CDR3 is TGTGCCAGCAGTGACATAGCGATGAACACCGGGGAGCTGTTTTTT.